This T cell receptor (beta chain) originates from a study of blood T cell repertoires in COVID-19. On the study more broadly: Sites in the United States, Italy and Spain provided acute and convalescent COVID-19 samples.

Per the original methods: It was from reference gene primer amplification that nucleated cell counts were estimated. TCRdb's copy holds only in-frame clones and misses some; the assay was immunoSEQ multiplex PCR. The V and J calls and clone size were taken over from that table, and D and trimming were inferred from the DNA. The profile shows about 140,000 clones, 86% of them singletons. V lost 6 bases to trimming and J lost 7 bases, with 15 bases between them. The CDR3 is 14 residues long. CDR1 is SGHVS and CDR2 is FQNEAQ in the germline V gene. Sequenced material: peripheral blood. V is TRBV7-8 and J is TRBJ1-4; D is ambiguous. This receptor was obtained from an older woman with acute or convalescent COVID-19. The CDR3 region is CASRGRTSGEKLFF. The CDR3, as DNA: TGTGCCAGCAGGGGTCGGACTTCGGGTGAAAAACTGTTTTTT.